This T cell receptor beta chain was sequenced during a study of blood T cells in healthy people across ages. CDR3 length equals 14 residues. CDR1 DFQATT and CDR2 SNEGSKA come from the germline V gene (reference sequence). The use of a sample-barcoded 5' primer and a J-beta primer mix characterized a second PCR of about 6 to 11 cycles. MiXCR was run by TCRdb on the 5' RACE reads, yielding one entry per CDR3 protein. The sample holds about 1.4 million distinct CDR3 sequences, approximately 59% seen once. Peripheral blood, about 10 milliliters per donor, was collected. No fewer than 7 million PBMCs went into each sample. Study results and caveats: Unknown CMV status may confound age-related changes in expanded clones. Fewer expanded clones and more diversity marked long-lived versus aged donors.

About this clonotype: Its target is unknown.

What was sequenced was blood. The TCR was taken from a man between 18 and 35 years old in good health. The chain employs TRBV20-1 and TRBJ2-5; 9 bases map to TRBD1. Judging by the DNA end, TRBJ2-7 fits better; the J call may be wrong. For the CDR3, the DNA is TGCAGTGCTAGTGGGACAGGGTCGTCCCCCGAGCAGTACTTC. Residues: CSASGTGSSPEQYF.